This T cell receptor (beta chain) was sequenced for a study of molecular identifiers for immune sequencing clone quantification. Investigators produced naive CD8 libraries from about 19,000 to 1,100,000 sorted cells, drawing on 10%, 30% or 50% RNA. Broader study findings: It was shown that clones above 20 RNA copies held over 98% of effector molecules, but under 1% in naive cells.

V was trimmed by 5 bases and J by 0 bases, leaving 8 bases between them. The CDR3 covers 14 residues. Germline values: CDR1 SGHDN, CDR2 FVKESK. Of note for this clonotype: Its target is not known.

TCRdb re-derived calls from the PCR reads in MiXCR, one entry per CDR3 protein. The sample lists approximately 630,000 distinct CDR3 sequences; approximately 24% were seen once. This clonotype was sampled from a human donor in good health. Some libraries in this study had Jurkat cell RNA spiked in. The specimen was naive CD8+ T cells from blood, with Jurkat cell RNA spiked in. Described subset: FACS-sorted CD8+CD4-CCR7+CD45RA+ naive T cells. The rearrangement links TRBV14 to TRBJ2-4; no clear D gene. CDR3 sequence reads: CASSSEEAKNIQYF. DNA of the CDR3: TGTGCCAGCAGCAGCGAGGAAGCCAAAAACATTCAGTACTTC.